Each of the 25 T cell receptor beta chains below was sequenced from the same sample in a study of blood T cell repertoires in COVID-19. Only in-frame clones appear in the TCRdb table, and some are missing; sequencing was by immunoSEQ multiplex PCR. Among approximately 320,000 clones listed, 85% were seen once. Material: peripheral blood. These receptor sequences come from a human donor in a cohort sampled during active COVID-19.

This clone has just a few counts. This chain joins TRBV9 and TRBJ1-1; TRBD1 agrees at 7 bases. Germline-derived CDR1 and CDR2 are SGDLS and YYNGEE. This CDR3 spans 14 amino acids. V lost 3 bases, J lost 9 bases, and 11 bases stayed unmatched. CDR3 sequence: CASSARDRTSQAFF. CDR3 bases: TGTGCCAGCAGCGCCCGGGACAGAACATCCCAAGCTTTCTTT. Full variable domain (rest looked up from reference TRBV9 and TRBJ1-1): DSGVTQTPKHLITATGQRVTLRCSPRSGDLSVYWYQQSLDQGLQFLIQYYNGEERAKGNILERFSAQQFPDLHSELNLSSLELGDSALYFCASSARDRTSQAFFGQGTRLTVV.

The chain recombines TRBV5-4 with TRBJ2-1, with D perhaps TRBD1 (6 bases). CDR1 and CDR2 (germline): SGHNT, YYREEE (reference sequence). The V and J ends lost 4 bases and 9 bases respectively, with 11 bases between them. The CDR3 sequence is 12 residues long. DNA for the CDR3: TGTGCCAGCAGCAAGGACAGAGGTGAGCAGTTCTTC. Its protein product is CASSKDRGEQFF. The whole variable domain, remainder taken from reference TRBV5-4 and TRBJ2-1, is ETGVTQSPTHLIKTRGQQVTLRCSSQSGHNTVSWYQQALGQGPQFIFQYYREEENGRGNFPPRFSGLQFPNYSSELNVNALELDDSALYLCASSKDRGEQFFGPGTRLTVL.

This clone showed up just a few times. The rearrangement uses TRBV19 and TRBJ1-5; TRBD1 is a possible D gene (5 bases). V lost 3 bases, J lost 5 bases, and 11 bases lay in between. CDR1 is LNHDA and CDR2 is SQIVND in the germline V gene (reference sequence). CDR3 length: 14 residues. CDR3 sequence reads: CASSIRGIDQPQHF. The CDR3 DNA sequence: TGTGCCAGTAGTATCCGGGGGATCGATCAGCCCCAGCATTTT.

CDR3 region: CASRADSLLYGYTF. Here the CDR3 DNA reads TGTGCCAGCAGAGCCGACAGCTTACTCTATGGCTACACCTTC. The rearrangement links TRBV6-5 to TRBJ1-2; a weak D match, TRBD1 (5 bases). The CDR3 loop spans 14 amino acids. Deletions cut 6 bases from V and 4 bases from J, with 15 bases between. Germline CDR1 and CDR2: MNHEY and SVGAGI.

This clone came up once. The chain is built from TRBV6-5 and TRBJ1-1, with 8 bases aligning to TRBD1. CDR3 length: 14 amino acids. The V gene's germline CDR1 is MNHEY and CDR2 SVGAGI. V lost 8 bases and J lost 5; bases outside the gene matches: 10. CDR3 DNA: TGTGCCAGCTTACTTGACAGGGGATGGACTGAAGCTTTCTTT. Its protein is CASLLDRGWTEAFF.

The sample holds one count of this clone. The chain has TRBV11-2 and TRBJ2-7; TRBD1 matches 9 bases. The CDR3 sequence is 14 residues long. The V segment lost 1 base and the J segment 7 bases; nucleotides outside the gene matches: 5. Germline loops: CDR1 SGHAT, CDR2 FQNNGV. CDR3: CASSLVGTGKEQYF. In nucleotides, the CDR3 is TGTGCCAGCAGCTTAGTAGGGACAGGGAAAGAGCAGTACTTC.

This clone was seen only a few times. The chain joins TRBV4-1 to TRBJ2-7; D is possibly TRBD2 (6 bases). Germline V gives CDR1 MGHRA, CDR2 YSYEKL. This CDR3 is 14 amino acids long. V was cut by 3 bases and J by 5 bases, with 14 bases left in between. CDR3 bases: TGCGCCAGCAGCCAGGTCGGCGGGATCGACGAGCAGTACTTC. It is translated as CASSQVGGIDEQYF.

CDR3 nucleotides: TGCGCCAGCAGCCAAGATATACAGGGCTCCAATGAGCAGTTCTTC. Protein product: CASSQDIQGSNEQFF. The chain recombines TRBV4-1 with TRBJ2-1; D might be TRBD1 (6 bases). Germline CDR1 is MGHRA and CDR2 is YSYEKL. This CDR3 has 15 residues. V dropped 0 bases and J dropped 6 bases, with 12 bases sitting between them.

In this sample, this clone turned up a few times. The chain combines TRBV11-3 with TRBJ1-1; no reliable D call. V shed 2 bases and J shed 1 base, with 5 bases lying between them. Germline-derived CDR1 and CDR2 are SGHNT and YENEEA. The CDR3 is 13 amino acids. The chain's CDR3 is CASSLRRNTEAFF. The DNA for the CDR3 is TGTGCCAGCAGCTTACGGAGGAACACTGAAGCTTTCTTT.

The J gene is TRBJ2-1, the V gene TRBV10-3; TRBD1 is a possible D gene (5 bases). The CDR3 runs to 14 residues. Germline loops: CDR1 ENHRY, CDR2 SYGVKD. Trimming pared 7 bases from V and 0 bases from J, leaving 10 bases between. The CDR3 DNA reads TGTGCCATCAAAGGGGCAGTCTCCTACAATGAGCAGTTCTTC. It is translated as CAIKGAVSYNEQFF.

The table lists this clone with a count of one. V usage is TRBV5-4 and J usage is TRBJ1-2; weak D call: TRBD1 (5 bases). This CDR3 has 16 residues. Germline CDR1 reads SGHNT; CDR2 reads YYREEE (reference sequence). Trimming took 0 bases from V and 4 from J, leaving 16 bases between them. The DNA for the CDR3 is TGTGCCAGCAGCTTGGGAGTCGCGGGGGTGGGCTATGGCTACACCTTC. This gives the protein CASSLGVAGVGYGYTF.

The chain joins TRBV5-1 to TRBJ1-2; tentative D call: TRBD1 (5 bases). The germline V gene has CDR1 SGHRS and CDR2 YFSETQ. Trimming left V 5 bases short and J 6 bases short, with 20 bases between. The CDR3 spans 15 residues. CDR3 bases: TGCGCCAGCAGTGACGACGGGGGGACGAAGAATGGCTACACCTTC. Its protein is CASSDDGGTKNGYTF.

The J gene is TRBJ1-3, the V gene TRBV24-1, with D possibly being TRBD1 (6 bases). This CDR3 region has 17 residues. The germline gives CDR1 KGHDR, CDR2 SFDVKD. V was trimmed by 2 bases and J by 6 bases, leaving 19 bases between them. The CDR3, as DNA: TGTGCCACCAGTGATTCGGGGACAAAGGGGCCCGTAAACACCATATATTTT. Amino acid sequence: CATSDSGTKGPVNTIYF.

This rearrangement joins TRBV11-2 to TRBJ1-2, with TRBD1 as a possible D gene (6 bases). The CDR3 has 14 amino acids. Deletions cut 4 bases from V and 4 bases from J, with 13 bases between. The germline V gene has CDR1 SGHAT and CDR2 FQNNGV. CDR3 DNA sequence: TGTGCCAGCAGCTCTTCGACAGGCTTCTATGGCTACACCTTC. Protein sequence: CASSSSTGFYGYTF. The full variable domain, rest sourced from reference TRBV11-2 and TRBJ1-2, is EAGVAQSPRYKIIEKRQSVAFWCNPISGHATLYWYQQILGQGPKLLIQFQNNGVVDDSQLPKDRFSAERLKGVDSTLKIQPAKLEDSAVYLCASSSSTGFYGYTFGSGTRLTVV.

The chain combines TRBV11-2 with TRBJ1-1; maybe TRBD1 (5 bases). Between the trimmed V and J ends, which lost 5 bases and 4 bases, there was a span of 14 bases. The CDR3 is 14 residues long. CDR1 SGHAT and CDR2 FQNNGV come from the germline V gene. The CDR3: CASSPEAGGTEAFF. For the CDR3, the DNA is TGTGCCAGCAGCCCCGAAGCGGGGGGCACTGAAGCTTTCTTT. Supplemented by reference TRBV11-2 and TRBJ1-1, the full variable domain reads EAGVAQSPRYKIIEKRQSVAFWCNPISGHATLYWYQQILGQGPKLLIQFQNNGVVDDSQLPKDRFSAERLKGVDSTLKIQPAKLEDSAVYLCASSPEAGGTEAFFGQGTRLTVV.

This clone was found once. CDR3 nucleotide sequence: TGCGCCAGCAGCCAATCTACTAGGTATGAGCAGTTCTTC. This translates into CASSQSTRYEQFF. The V call is TRBV5-1, the J call TRBJ2-1; tentative D call: TRBD2 (5 bases). V was pared by 4 bases and J by 8 bases, with 13 bases between. Germline-derived CDR1 and CDR2 are SGHRS and YFSETQ. The CDR3 is 13 residues long.

This chain uses TRBV30 with TRBJ2-2; unclear D gene. CDR1 GTSNPN and CDR2 SVGIG come from the germline V gene (reference sequence). This CDR3 spans 12 amino acids. V was cut by 5 bases and J by 2 bases, with 6 bases left in between. This CDR3 reads CAWGLNTGELFF. The CDR3 DNA reads TGTGCCTGGGGGCTTAACACCGGGGAGCTGTTTTTT.

This clone was found a few times. The rearrangement links TRBV7-3 to TRBJ2-1; 8 bases map to TRBD1. Germline CDR1 is SGHTA and CDR2 is FQGTGA. Germline trimming cut 1 base from V and 12 bases from J; bases unmatched to any gene: 11. This CDR3 contains 15 residues. For the CDR3, the DNA is TGTGCCAGCAGCTTAAAGGGACAGGACAATATGAGGCAGTTCTTC. This sequence encodes CASSLKGQDNMRQFF. Combining the CDR3 with reference TRBV7-3 and TRBJ2-1 gives the whole variable domain GAGVSQTPSNKVTEKGKYVELRCDPISGHTALYWYRQSLGQGPEFLIYFQGTGAADDSGLPNDRFFAVRPEGSVSTLKIQRTERGDSAVYLCASSLKGQDNMRQFFGPGTRLTVL.

This chain joins TRBV7-8 and TRBJ2-7; possibly TRBD2 for D (5 bases). CDR1 is SGHVS and CDR2 is FQNEAQ in the germline V gene. The CDR3 has 14 residues. The germline V and J ends were trimmed by 9 bases and 3 bases, with 18 bases remaining between them. The CDR3 nucleotides read TGTGCCAGTAGAGAACGGGGTCTGGACTACGAGCAGTACTTC. This codes for CASRERGLDYEQYF.

As to this clone: The sample holds other DNA sequences that translate to the same CDR3. The chain combines TRBV5-4 with TRBJ2-3, with 8 bases aligning to TRBD2. The CDR3 is 14 amino acids. The J segment lost 3 bases and the V segment lost 2 bases, leaving 2 bases of the junction unmatched. Germline V gene lookup returns CDR1 SGHNT and CDR2 YYREEE (reference sequence). The CDR3, as DNA: TGTGCCAGCAGCTTCCGGGGGGGGACAGATACGCAGTATTTT. This translates into CASSFRGGTDTQYF.

This chain connects TRBV11-1 to TRBJ2-1; perhaps TRBD1 as D (6 bases). With 3 bases removed from V and 8 bases from J, the gap between germline ends came to 14 bases. Germline CDR1 SGHAT, CDR2 FQDESV (reference sequence). The length of the CDR3 is 14 residues. CDR3 amino acids: CASSFVGGQDEQFF. The CDR3 nucleotides read TGTGCCAGCAGCTTTGTAGGGGGTCAGGATGAGCAGTTCTTC.

The V gene is TRBV7-6, the J gene TRBJ2-2; tentatively, D is TRBD2 (5 bases). The germline gives CDR1 SGHVS, CDR2 FNYEAQ. Trimming removed 2 bases at V and 7 bases at J, with 14 bases between. This CDR3 is built from 15 residues. As DNA, the CDR3 is TGTGCCAGCAGCTTAATACTTGAGGGCGGCGGGGAGCTGTTTTTT. Translation gives CASSLILEGGGELFF.

V usage is TRBV7-6 and J usage is TRBJ2-7, with a tentative D call TRBD1 (5 bases). With 4 bases removed from V and 6 bases from J, the gap between germline ends came to 22 bases. The CDR3 covers 16 residues. The germline gives CDR1 SGHVS, CDR2 FNYEAQ. CDR3 sequence reads: CASSYNSGSGLFEQYF. CDR3 nucleotides: TGTGCCAGCAGCTACAATTCAGGGTCTGGCCTCTTCGAGCAGTACTTC.

This chain joins TRBV24-1 and TRBJ2-5; 11 bases line up with TRBD1. The CDR3 totals 13 residues. Germline V gene lookup returns CDR1 KGHDR and CDR2 SFDVKD. The V gene end was trimmed by 9 bases and the J gene end by 2 bases; junction bases not matched to a gene: 1. The CDR3 sequence: CATGTGGQETQYF. DNA of the CDR3: TGTGCCACCGGGACAGGGGGACAAGAGACCCAGTACTTC.

The CDR3 DNA is TGTGCCACCAGCAGAGATCTGGCGGTATATAGCAATCAGCCCCAGCATTTT. Amino acid sequence: CATSRDLAVYSNQPQHF. The chain recombines TRBV15 with TRBJ1-5; no reliable D call. Between the trimmed V and J ends, which lost 0 bases and 0 bases, there was a span of 12 bases. CDR1 and CDR2 (germline): LNHNV, YYDKDF (reference sequence). This CDR3 has 17 amino acids.